The T cell receptor (beta chain) described here comes from a study of regulatory T cells in long-lasting Graves disease. The time point is: persistent/refractory GD, antithyroid drugs over 5 years with positive TRAb. Scientists built the TCR library using RNA that was extracted from PBMCs. Broader study findings: With 2,500 to 3,500 shared public clonotypes, persistent patients exceeded new patients, who shared about a thousand. Samples came from peripheral blood alone, without thyroid tissue.

CDR3-region Arm-PCR and iRepertoire HTBI primers produced the TCR beta libraries. The authors' processing: Detected in the samples were approximately 58 TRBV and 15 or so TRBJ segments. TCRdb fed the multiplex PCR reads into MiXCR, producing one record per CDR3 protein. What appears here as the V and J calls and clone size reflects TCRdb's work, not the paper's. The top ten clones hold about 7% of a sample with approximately 500,000 distinct CDR3 sequences, roughly 21% of them seen once. A few counts support this clonotype. Antigen: not known. The source was peripheral blood mononuclear cells (PBMCs), collected when the disease was refractory, from a patient treated with antithyroid drugs. The receptor was derived from a female donor with Graves disease.

In DNA form, the CDR3 reads TGTGCCAGCAGTTTATCAGGGGGCGGCGGGGAGCTGTTTTTT. This translates into CASSLSGGGGELFF. The genes are TRBV28 and TRBJ2-2; TRBD1 aligns across 8 bases. The trim removed 1 base at V and 7 bases at J, leaving 2 bases unmatched. This CDR3 is 14 amino acids long. The germline gives CDR1 MDHEN, CDR2 SYDVKM.